The 23 T cell receptor beta chains below come from one sample, sequenced in a study of cytomegalovirus exposure and HLA in healthy donors. Primers for the PCR totalled 60 Vbeta and 13 Jbeta. The table came from immunoSEQ multiplex PCR; TCRdb's copy has only in-frame clones and leaves some out. The sample includes roughly 130,000 clones, around 79% of them seen just once. Sequenced input: PBMCs. The receptor source for this set is a female donor in good health and CMV-seronegative.

The chain couples TRBV5-1 to TRBJ1-5; D call uncertain. The V end was cut by 5 bases, the J end by 6 bases, with 18 bases between. The CDR3 sequence is 15 residues long. Per germline, CDR1 SGHRS and CDR2 YFSETQ. The CDR3 region is CASRSGVGDSQPQHF. The CDR3 nucleotides are TGCGCCAGCAGAAGCGGGGTTGGGGATAGTCAGCCCCAGCATTTT.

The chain uses TRBV7-9 and TRBJ1-1, with 7 bases aligning to TRBD1. The germline gives CDR1 SEHNR, CDR2 FQNEAQ (reference sequence). The V gene end was trimmed by 1 base and the J gene end by 3 bases; junction bases not matched to a gene: 17. The CDR3 consists of 19 residues. This chain's CDR3 is CASSLGGGLDRVEDTEAFF. The DNA of the CDR3 is TGTGCCAGCAGCTTAGGAGGGGGCCTCGACAGGGTTGAGGACACTGAAGCTTTCTTT. The whole variable domain, filled in from reference TRBV7-9 and TRBJ1-1, reads DTGVSQNPRHKITKRGQNVTFRCDPISEHNRLYWYRQTLGQGPEFLTYFQNEAQLEKSRLLSDRFSAERPKGSFSTLEIQRTEQGDSAMYLCASSLGGGLDRVEDTEAFFGQGTRLTVV.

This clone turned up a few times. This chain joins TRBV7-9 and TRBJ1-1; D uncertain. The CDR3 is 13 residues long. V gave up 0 bases and J gave up 4 bases, with 6 bases separating them. Germline loops: CDR1 SEHNR, CDR2 FQNEAQ (reference sequence). Here the CDR3 DNA reads TGTGCCAGCAGCTTAGCGGTCGGCACTGAAGCTTTCTTT. Translation: CASSLAVGTEAFF.

V gene TRBV7-9 combines with J gene TRBJ1-1; 7 bases are a match to TRBD1. J was trimmed by 5 bases and V by 0 bases; bases with no gene match: 3. Germline V lookup: CDR1 SEHNR, CDR2 FQNEAQ (reference sequence). The CDR3 length is 14 residues. The CDR3 DNA reads as TGTGCCAGCAGCTTAGCAGGGGGCCGGACTGAAGCTTTCTTT. Protein product: CASSLAGGRTEAFF.

The chain couples TRBV5-1 to TRBJ2-7; the D gene is possibly TRBD2 (6 bases). The CDR3 has 14 amino acids. Trimming shortened V by 3 bases and J by 2 bases, and 12 bases separated the two germline ends. Germline CDR1 and CDR2: SGHRS and YFSETQ. The CDR3: CASSWRLGPYEQYF. The DNA of the CDR3 is TGCGCCAGCAGCTGGAGACTAGGACCCTACGAGCAGTACTTC.

V gene TRBV4-2 combines with J gene TRBJ2-7, with 11 positions matching TRBD2. The V gene end was trimmed by 3 bases and the J gene end by 2 bases; junction bases not matched to a gene: 3. The CDR3 length is 15 residues. The V gene's germline CDR1 is LGHNA and CDR2 YNFKEQ. The CDR3 region is CASSQGTSGTYEQYF. The DNA of the CDR3 is TGTGCCAGCAGCCAGGGGACTAGCGGCACCTACGAGCAGTACTTC.

This clone has more than one count but fewer than ten. The J gene is TRBJ1-2, the V gene TRBV11-3, with 10 bases identical to TRBD1. The CDR3 loop spans 15 amino acids. J gave up 6 bases and V 5 bases, and 9 bases lay outside the gene matches. Germline values: CDR1 SGHNT, CDR2 YENEEA. The CDR3 here is CASSPRTGGRNGYTF. The CDR3 nucleotides read TGTGCCAGCAGCCCCCGGACAGGGGGAAGGAATGGCTACACCTTC. Full variable domain (remainder filled in from reference TRBV11-3 and TRBJ1-2): EAGVVQSPRYKIIEKKQPVAFWCNPISGHNTLYWYLQNLGQGPELLIRYENEEAVDDSQLPKDRFSAERLKGVDSTLKIQPAELGDSAVYLCASSPRTGGRNGYTFGSGTRLTVV.

V usage is TRBV10-3 and J usage is TRBJ1-1; the D is unclear. The CDR3 sequence is 13 residues long. Between the trimmed V and J ends, which lost 6 bases and 5 bases, there was a span of 13 bases. CDR1 and CDR2 (germline): ENHRY, SYGVKD. CDR3 amino acids: CAISELIRTEAFF. The DNA of the CDR3 is TGTGCCATCAGCGAACTGATTCGGACTGAAGCTTTCTTT.

This clone was observed a single time. The chain carries TRBV13 and TRBJ2-4, with 7 nucleotides matching TRBD2. Germline assignment: CDR1 PRHDT and CDR2 FYEKMQ (reference sequence). Losses at the gene ends were 5 bases for V and 5 bases for J; bases not matched to a gene: 6. This CDR3 is 14 amino acids long. This CDR3 reads CASSSGLDENIQYF. The CDR3 region has the DNA TGTGCCAGCAGCAGCGGACTAGACGAAAACATTCAGTACTTC.

The chain recombines TRBV14 with TRBJ2-3; TRBD1 matches 9 bases. The CDR3 runs 17 residues. With 1 base clipped from V and 3 bases from J, the junction kept 8 bases outside the gene matches. Germline V gene data show CDR1 as SGHDN and CDR2 as FVKESK. CDR3 DNA sequence: TGTGCCAGCAGCCAAGCCGGGACAGGGCCGTTGACAGATACGCAGTATTTT. This sequence encodes CASSQAGTGPLTDTQYF.

This clone has more than one count but fewer than ten. This chain uses TRBV6-6 with TRBJ2-5; D is perhaps TRBD2 (6 bases). CDR3 length: 14 amino acids. V lost 6 bases, J lost 5 bases, and 16 bases lay in between. CDR1 and CDR2 from the germline V gene are MNHNY and SVGAGI (reference sequence). The CDR3 region has the DNA TGTGCCAGCAGGGCCCGACTAGTCGGGGAGACCCAGTACTTC. Residues: CASRARLVGETQYF.

The genes are TRBV9 and TRBJ1-3; 9 bases align to TRBD1. Germline lookup yields CDR1 SGDLS and CDR2 YYNGEE. V lost 3 bases to trimming and J lost 0 bases; unmatched junction nucleotides: 1. This CDR3 contains 15 residues. CDR3 nucleotides: TGTGCCAGCAGCGGGGGACAGGGCTCTGGAAACACCATATATTTT. Its translation is CASSGGQGSGNTIYF.

This clone appeared a few times. The rearrangement joins TRBV2 to TRBJ1-5; D is uncertain. Germline values: CDR1 SNHLY, CDR2 FYNNEI. V lost 4 bases and J lost 4, with 11 bases in between. This CDR3 is 14 amino acids long. CDR3 loop: CASSGGQKNQPQHF. CDR3 coding DNA: TGTGCCAGCAGTGGAGGGCAGAAGAATCAGCCCCAGCATTTT.

The V call is TRBV5-4, the J call TRBJ2-1, with 7 positions matching TRBD1. The CDR3 contains 15 residues. Germline V gene data show CDR1 as SGHNT and CDR2 as YYREEE (reference sequence). The V and J ends lost 4 bases and 0 bases, in that order; junction bases with no gene match: 4. The CDR3 DNA reads as TGTGCCAGCAGCCTGGACAGGAGCTCCTACAATGAGCAGTTCTTC. Its protein is CASSLDRSSYNEQFF.

The genes are TRBV11-3 and TRBJ2-7; D is unclear. V lost 3 bases, J lost 2 bases, and 11 bases lay in between. In germline, CDR1 is SGHNT, CDR2 YENEEA. The CDR3 sequence is 14 residues long. In DNA form, the CDR3 reads TGTGCCAGCAGCTTTTTGGCCAGGACCTACGAGCAGTACTTC. The encoded protein is CASSFLARTYEQYF. Filled out from reference TRBV11-3 and TRBJ2-7, the complete variable domain reads EAGVVQSPRYKIIEKKQPVAFWCNPISGHNTLYWYLQNLGQGPELLIRYENEEAVDDSQLPKDRFSAERLKGVDSTLKIQPAELGDSAVYLCASSFLARTYEQYFGPGTRLTVT.

The chain joins TRBV19 to TRBJ2-7; D possibly corresponds to TRBD2 (5 bases). There are 14 residues in the CDR3. V lost 4 bases and J lost 5, with 15 bases in between. CDR1 and CDR2 from the germline V gene are LNHDA and SQIVND (reference sequence). CDR3 residues: CASSTTGSSHEQYF. The CDR3 DNA follows: TGTGCCAGTAGTACGACTGGCTCTAGCCACGAGCAGTACTTC.

The V call is TRBV7-6, the J call TRBJ2-1; 14 bases fit TRBD2. This CDR3 spans 17 amino acids. V lost 5 bases to trimming and J lost 0 bases; unmatched junction nucleotides: 3. Germline CDR1 is SGHVS and CDR2 is FNYEAQ. The CDR3 sequence: CASSRTSGGSSYNEQFF. DNA of the CDR3: TGTGCCAGCAGCCGGACTAGCGGGGGGAGCTCCTACAATGAGCAGTTCTTC.

The V and J genes are TRBV6-5 and TRBJ2-2, with 8 bases that match TRBD2. The junction had 10 bases not matched to a gene; V was cut back by 4 bases and J by 6 bases. This CDR3 is built from 16 residues. The germline V gene encodes CDR1 MNHEY and CDR2 SVGAGI. CDR3 in DNA: TGTGCCAGCAGTTTTAGCGGGACCCCCACGTCCGGGGAGCTGTTTTTT. This translates into CASSFSGTPTSGELFF.

V is TRBV12-5 and J is TRBJ2-1; 7 bases fit TRBD1. After removal of 6 bases from V and 5 bases from J, the junction contained 7 bases not matched to a gene. From germline, CDR1 is LGHNT and CDR2 FRNRAP. The CDR3 covers 14 residues. The CDR3 spells CASGPGQRHNEQFF. Written as DNA, the CDR3 is TGTGCTAGTGGCCCGGGACAGAGACACAATGAGCAGTTCTTC. Combining the CDR3 with reference TRBV12-5 and TRBJ2-1 gives the whole variable domain DARVTQTPRHKVTEMGQEVTMRCQPILGHNTVFWYRQTMMQGLELLAYFRNRAPLDDSGMPKDRFSAEMPDATLATLKIQPSEPRDSAVYFCASGPGQRHNEQFFGPGTRLTVL.

The V call is TRBV30, the J call TRBJ2-5; 9 bases are a match to TRBD2. This CDR3 has 15 amino acids. V gave up 5 bases and J gave up 11 bases; unmatched junction bases: 18. Germline loops: CDR1 GTSNPN, CDR2 SVGIG (reference sequence). The CDR3 DNA is TGTGCCTGGCAACCCGGAGTTGGCGGGAGGGAAGAGCAGTACTTC. This gives the protein CAWQPGVGGREEQYF.

V usage is TRBV7-3 and J usage is TRBJ1-2; possible D gene TRBD1, 5 bases. Germline V gene lookup returns CDR1 SGHTA and CDR2 FQGTGA. Trimming stripped 5 bases from V and 8 bases from J, with 15 bases between. The CDR3 is 13 amino acids. The CDR3, as DNA: TGTGCCAGCAGCCTAGGGGATTCCGGGGGCTACACCTTC. Protein: CASSLGDSGGYTF. Variable domain in full (rest from reference TRBV7-3 and TRBJ1-2): GAGVSQTPSNKVTEKGKYVELRCDPISGHTALYWYRQSLGQGPEFLIYFQGTGAADDSGLPNDRFFAVRPEGSVSTLKIQRTERGDSAVYLCASSLGDSGGYTFGSGTRLTVV.

The chain uses TRBV7-6 and TRBJ2-5; D might be TRBD1 (6 bases). The ends were cut back, 6 bases at V and 4 bases at J, with 18 bases in the middle. The CDR3 sequence is 15 residues long. Per germline, CDR1 SGHVS and CDR2 FNYEAQ. CDR3 nucleotide sequence: TGTGCCAGCAGGGATGGGGCAGGGGTAGGAGAGACCCAGTACTTC. Translation: CASRDGAGVGETQYF.

The chain carries TRBV5-4 and TRBJ1-1, with no clear D. Looked up from germline, CDR1 is SGHNT and CDR2 is YYREEE (reference sequence). V lost 1 base, J lost 0 bases, and 4 bases lay in between. The CDR3 contains 13 residues. The CDR3 DNA is TGTGCCAGCAGCTTGCTAATGAACACTGAAGCTTTCTTT. It is translated as CASSLLMNTEAFF.